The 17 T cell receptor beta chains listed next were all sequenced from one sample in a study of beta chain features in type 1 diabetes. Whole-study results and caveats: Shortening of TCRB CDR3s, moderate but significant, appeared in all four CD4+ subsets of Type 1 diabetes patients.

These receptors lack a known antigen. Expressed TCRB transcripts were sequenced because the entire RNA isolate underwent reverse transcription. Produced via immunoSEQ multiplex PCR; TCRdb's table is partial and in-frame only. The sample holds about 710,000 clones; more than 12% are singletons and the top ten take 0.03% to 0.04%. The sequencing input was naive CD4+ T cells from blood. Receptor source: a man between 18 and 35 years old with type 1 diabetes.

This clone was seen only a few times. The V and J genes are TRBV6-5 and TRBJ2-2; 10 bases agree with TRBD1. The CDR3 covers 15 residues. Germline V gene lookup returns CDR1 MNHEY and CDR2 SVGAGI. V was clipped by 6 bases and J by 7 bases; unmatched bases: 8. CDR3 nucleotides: TGTGCCAGCAGCCGAGGGACAGGGGCGGGCGGGGAGCTGTTTTTT. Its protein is CASSRGTGAGGELFF.

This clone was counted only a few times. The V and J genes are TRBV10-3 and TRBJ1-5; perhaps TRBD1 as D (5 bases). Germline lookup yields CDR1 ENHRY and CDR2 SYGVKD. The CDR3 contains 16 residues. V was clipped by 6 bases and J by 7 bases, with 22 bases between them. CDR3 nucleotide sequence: TGTGCCATCAGCGGAGACCGGACGGTTGGGGGGCAGCCCCAGCATTTT. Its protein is CAISGDRTVGGQPQHF.

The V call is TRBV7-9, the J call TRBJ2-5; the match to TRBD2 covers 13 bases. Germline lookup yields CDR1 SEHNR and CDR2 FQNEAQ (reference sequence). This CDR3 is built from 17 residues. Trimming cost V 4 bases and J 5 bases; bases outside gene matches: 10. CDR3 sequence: CASSYGLAGARWETQYF. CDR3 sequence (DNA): TGTGCCAGCAGCTACGGACTAGCGGGGGCCCGGTGGGAGACCCAGTACTTC. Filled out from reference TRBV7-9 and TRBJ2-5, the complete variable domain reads DTGVSQNPRHKITKRGQNVTFRCDPISEHNRLYWYRQTLGQGPEFLTYFQNEAQLEKSRLLSDRFSAERPKGSFSTLEIQRTEQGDSAMYLCASSYGLAGARWETQYFGPGTRLLVL.

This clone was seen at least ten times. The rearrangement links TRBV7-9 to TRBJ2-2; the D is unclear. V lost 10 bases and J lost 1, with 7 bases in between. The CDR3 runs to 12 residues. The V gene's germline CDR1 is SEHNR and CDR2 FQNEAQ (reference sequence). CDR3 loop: CATGRNTGELFF. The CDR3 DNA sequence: TGTGCCACTGGCAGGAACACCGGGGAGCTGTTTTTT.

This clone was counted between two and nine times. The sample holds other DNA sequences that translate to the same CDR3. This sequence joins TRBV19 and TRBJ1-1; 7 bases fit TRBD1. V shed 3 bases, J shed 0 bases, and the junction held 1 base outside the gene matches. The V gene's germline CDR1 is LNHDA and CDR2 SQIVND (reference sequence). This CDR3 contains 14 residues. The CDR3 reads CASSIGQVNTEAFF. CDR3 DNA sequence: TGTGCCAGTAGTATTGGACAGGTGAACACTGAAGCTTTCTTT.

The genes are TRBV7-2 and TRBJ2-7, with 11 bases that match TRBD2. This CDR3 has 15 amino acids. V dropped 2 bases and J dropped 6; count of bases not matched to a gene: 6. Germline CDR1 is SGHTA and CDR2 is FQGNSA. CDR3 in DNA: TGTGCCAGCAGCTTAACTAGCGGGAGAGGGGTCGAGCAGTACTTC. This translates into CASSLTSGRGVEQYF.

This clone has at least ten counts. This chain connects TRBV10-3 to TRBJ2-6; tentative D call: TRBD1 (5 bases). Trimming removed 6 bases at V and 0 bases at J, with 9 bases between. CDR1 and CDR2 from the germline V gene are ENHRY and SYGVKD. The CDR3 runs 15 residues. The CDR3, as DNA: TGTGCCATCAGACAGGACGTCTCTGGGGCCAACGTCCTGACTTTC. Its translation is CAIRQDVSGANVLTF.

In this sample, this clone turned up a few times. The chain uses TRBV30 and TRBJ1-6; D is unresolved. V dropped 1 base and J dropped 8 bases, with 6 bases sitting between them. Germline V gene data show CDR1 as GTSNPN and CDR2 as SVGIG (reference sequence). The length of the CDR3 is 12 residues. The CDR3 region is CAWSAEYSPLHF. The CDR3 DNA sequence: TGTGCCTGGAGTGCCGAATATTCACCCCTCCACTTT.

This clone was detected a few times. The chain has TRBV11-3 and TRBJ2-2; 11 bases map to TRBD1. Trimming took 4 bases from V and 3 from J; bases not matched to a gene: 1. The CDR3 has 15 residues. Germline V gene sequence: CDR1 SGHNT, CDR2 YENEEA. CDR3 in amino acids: CASSSDRGHTGELFF. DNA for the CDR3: TGTGCCAGCAGCTCGGACAGGGGGCACACCGGGGAGCTGTTTTTT.

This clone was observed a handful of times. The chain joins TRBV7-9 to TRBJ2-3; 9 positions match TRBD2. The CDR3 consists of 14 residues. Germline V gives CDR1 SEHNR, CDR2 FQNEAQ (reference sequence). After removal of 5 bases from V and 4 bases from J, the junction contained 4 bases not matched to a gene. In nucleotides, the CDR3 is TGTGCCAGCAGCGTTAGCGGGGGCCCAGATACGCAGTATTTT. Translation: CASSVSGGPDTQYF.

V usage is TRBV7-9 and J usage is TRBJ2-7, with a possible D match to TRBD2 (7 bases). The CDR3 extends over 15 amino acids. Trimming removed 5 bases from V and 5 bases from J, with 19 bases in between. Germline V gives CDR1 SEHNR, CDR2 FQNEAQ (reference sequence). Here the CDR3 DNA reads TGTGCCAGCAGCCGGGTTGGGGGCGGGAGCCACGAGCAGTACTTC. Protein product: CASSRVGGGSHEQYF.

CDR3 sequence (DNA): TGTGCCAGCAGCTTTAGGGACAGTCCATCGGTCGGTGGCTACACCTTC. Protein sequence: CASSFRDSPSVGGYTF. This chain links TRBV11-2 with TRBJ1-2; TRBD1 agrees at 7 bases. CDR1 is SGHAT, CDR2 FQNNGV, per germline. V dropped 3 bases and J dropped 7; count of bases not matched to a gene: 14. This CDR3 is 16 amino acids long.

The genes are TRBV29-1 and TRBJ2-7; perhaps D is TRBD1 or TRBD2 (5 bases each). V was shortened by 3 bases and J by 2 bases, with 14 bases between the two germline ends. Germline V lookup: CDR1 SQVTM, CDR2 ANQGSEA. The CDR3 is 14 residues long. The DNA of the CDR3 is TGCAGCGTTGATGGGGGTCCTGGGACCTACGAGCAGTACTTC. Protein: CSVDGGPGTYEQYF.

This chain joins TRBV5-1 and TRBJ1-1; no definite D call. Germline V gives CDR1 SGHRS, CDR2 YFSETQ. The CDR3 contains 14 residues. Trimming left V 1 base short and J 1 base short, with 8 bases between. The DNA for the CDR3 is TGCGCCAGCAGCTTGTGGGCAGGGAACACTGAAGCTTTCTTT. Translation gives CASSLWAGNTEAFF. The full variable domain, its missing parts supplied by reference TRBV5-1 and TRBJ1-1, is KAGVTQTPRYLIKTRGQQVTLSCSPISGHRSVSWYQQTPGQGLQFLFEYFSETQRNKGNFPGRFSGRQFSNSRSEMNVSTLELGDSALYLCASSLWAGNTEAFFGQGTRLTVV.

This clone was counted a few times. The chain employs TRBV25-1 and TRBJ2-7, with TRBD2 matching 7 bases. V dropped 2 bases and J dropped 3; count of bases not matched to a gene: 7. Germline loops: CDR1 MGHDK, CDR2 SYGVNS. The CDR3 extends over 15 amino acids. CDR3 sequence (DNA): TGTGCCAGCAGTGAAAGGGAGGGACGAGGCTACGAGCAGTACTTC. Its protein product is CASSEREGRGYEQYF.

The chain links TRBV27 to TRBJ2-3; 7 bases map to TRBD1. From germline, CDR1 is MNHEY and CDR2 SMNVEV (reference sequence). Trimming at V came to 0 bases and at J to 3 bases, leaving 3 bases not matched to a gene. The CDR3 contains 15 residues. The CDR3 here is CASSLSPGGTDTQYF. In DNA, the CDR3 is TGTGCCAGCAGTTTATCGCCAGGGGGTACAGATACGCAGTATTTT.

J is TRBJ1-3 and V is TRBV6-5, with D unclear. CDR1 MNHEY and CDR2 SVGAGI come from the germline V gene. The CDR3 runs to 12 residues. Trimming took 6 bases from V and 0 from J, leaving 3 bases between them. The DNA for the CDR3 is TGTGCCAGCAGCACCTCTGGAAACACCATATATTTT. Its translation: CASSTSGNTIYF.